This T cell receptor beta chain was captured in a study of long-term antiretroviral therapy in people with HIV. Findings and limits, study-wide: At every time point, clones expanded before ART dominated the repertoire. Post-ART samples showed increased diversity that remained below transplant donor control levels.

On this clone itself: Its antigen is not identified.

immunoSEQ v3.0 was run at survey level. Assay: immunoSEQ multiplex PCR; the TCRdb copy retains only in-frame clones and omits some. Altogether over 15,000 clones are present, roughly 80% being singletons, with the ten largest covering about 16%. Germline V gene lookup returns CDR1 SGHAT and CDR2 FQNNGV. This CDR3 spans 13 amino acids. V was cut by 2 bases and J by 6 bases, with 11 bases left in between. The chain uses TRBV11-2 and TRBJ2-7; weak D call: TRBD1 (5 bases). The sample consisted of unsorted PBMCs, taken roughly 2.2 years before starting antiretroviral therapy. The clonotype comes from a man aged 25 to 40 with HIV. CDR3 protein: CASSLLREGEQYF. The CDR3 coding sequence is TGTGCCAGCAGCTTACTCAGGGAAGGCGAGCAGTACTTC. The entire variable domain, with the rest obtained from reference TRBV11-2 and TRBJ2-7, is as follows: EAGVAQSPRYKIIEKRQSVAFWCNPISGHATLYWYQQILGQGPKLLIQFQNNGVVDDSQLPKDRFSAERLKGVDSTLKIQPAKLEDSAVYLCASSLLREGEQYFGPGTRLTVT.